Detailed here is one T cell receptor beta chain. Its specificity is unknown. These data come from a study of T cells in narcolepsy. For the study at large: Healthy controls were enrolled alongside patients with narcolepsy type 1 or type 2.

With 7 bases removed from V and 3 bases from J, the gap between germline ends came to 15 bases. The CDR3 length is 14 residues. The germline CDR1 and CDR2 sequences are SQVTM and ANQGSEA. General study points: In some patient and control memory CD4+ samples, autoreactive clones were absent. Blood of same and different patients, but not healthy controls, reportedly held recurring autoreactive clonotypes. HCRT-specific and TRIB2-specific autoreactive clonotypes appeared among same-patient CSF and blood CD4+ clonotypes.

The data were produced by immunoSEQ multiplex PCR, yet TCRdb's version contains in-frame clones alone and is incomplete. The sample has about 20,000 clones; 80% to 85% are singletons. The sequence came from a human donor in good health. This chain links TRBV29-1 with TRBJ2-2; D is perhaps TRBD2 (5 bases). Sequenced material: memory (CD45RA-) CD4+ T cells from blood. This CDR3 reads CSATTSPDTGELFF. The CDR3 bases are TGCAGCGCTACCACTAGTCCGGACACCGGGGAGCTGTTTTTT.